This TCR beta chain derives from a study of T cell responses to AZD1222 COVID-19 vaccine. Across the whole study: Combined were second doses at about 4 or about 12 weeks.

Looked up from germline, CDR1 is SGHVS and CDR2 is FNYEAQ. V was shortened by 1 base and J by 5 bases, with 11 bases between the two germline ends. This CDR3 region has 15 residues. Libraries were prepared by immunoSEQ multiplex PCR; TCRdb keeps only in-frame clonotypes and omits some of them. The sample contains 90,000 to 120,000 clones, under 95% of which appear only once. This TCR came from an adult in good health. Sequencing used peripheral blood, obtained on day 0 of AZD1222 vaccination. The chain is built from TRBV7-6 and TRBJ2-2, with D possibly being TRBD1 (6 bases). CDR3 DNA sequence: TGTGCCAGCAGCTTAGGACAGGAATTAACCGGGGAGCTGTTTTTT. This gives the protein CASSLGQELTGELFF. The full variable domain, in which reference TRBV7-6 and TRBJ2-2 provide the parts outside the CDR3, is GAGVSQSPRYKVTKRGQDVALRCDPISGHVSLYWYRQALGQGPEFLTYFNYEAQQDKSGLPNDRFSAERPEGSISTLTIQRTEQRDSAMYRCASSLGQELTGELFFGEGSRLTVL.